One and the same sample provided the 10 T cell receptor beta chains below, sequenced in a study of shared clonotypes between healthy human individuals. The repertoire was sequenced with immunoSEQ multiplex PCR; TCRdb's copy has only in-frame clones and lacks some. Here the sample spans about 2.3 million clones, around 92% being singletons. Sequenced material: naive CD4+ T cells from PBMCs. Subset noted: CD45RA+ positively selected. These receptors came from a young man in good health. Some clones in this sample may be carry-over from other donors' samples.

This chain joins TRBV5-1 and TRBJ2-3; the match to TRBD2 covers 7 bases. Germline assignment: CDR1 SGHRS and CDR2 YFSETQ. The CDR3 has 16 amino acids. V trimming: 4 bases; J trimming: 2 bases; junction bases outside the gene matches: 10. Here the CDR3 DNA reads TGCGCCAGCAGCCGCGGGAGTAGCGGATCCACAGATACGCAGTATTTT. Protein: CASSRGSSGSTDTQYF. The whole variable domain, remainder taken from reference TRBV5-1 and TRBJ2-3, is KAGVTQTPRYLIKTRGQQVTLSCSPISGHRSVSWYQQTPGQGLQFLFEYFSETQRNKGNFPGRFSGRQFSNSRSEMNVSTLELGDSALYLCASSRGSSGSTDTQYFGPGTRLTVL.

Here the CDR3 reads CASSLAVVPYEQYF. CDR3 nucleotides: TGTGCCAGCAGCTTAGCGGTGGTCCCCTACGAGCAGTACTTC. The chain employs TRBV11-2 and TRBJ2-7; the D is unclear. The CDR3 has 14 amino acids. CDR1 and CDR2 from the germline V gene are SGHAT and FQNNGV. Trimming left V 1 base short and J 2 bases short, with 9 bases between. Full variable domain (remainder filled in from reference TRBV11-2 and TRBJ2-7): EAGVAQSPRYKIIEKRQSVAFWCNPISGHATLYWYQQILGQGPKLLIQFQNNGVVDDSQLPKDRFSAERLKGVDSTLKIQPAKLEDSAVYLCASSLAVVPYEQYFGPGTRLTVT.

The CDR3 DNA is TGTGCCAGCAGCTTGTTGCGGGAGCAAGAGACCCAGTACTTC. This gives the protein CASSLLREQETQYF. The gene calls are TRBV5-5 and TRBJ2-5; TRBD2 matches 7 bases. The CDR3 has 14 residues. CDR1 SGHKS and CDR2 YYEKEE come from the germline V gene (reference sequence). Trimming at V came to 1 base and at J to 2 bases, leaving 2 bases not matched to a gene.

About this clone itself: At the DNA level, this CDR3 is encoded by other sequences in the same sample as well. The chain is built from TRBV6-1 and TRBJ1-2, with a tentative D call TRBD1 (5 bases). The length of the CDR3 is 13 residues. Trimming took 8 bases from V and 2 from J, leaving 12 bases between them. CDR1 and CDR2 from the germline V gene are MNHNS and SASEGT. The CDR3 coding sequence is TGTGCCAGCGGGGCGGGGGGAAACTATGGCTACACCTTC. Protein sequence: CASGAGGNYGYTF.

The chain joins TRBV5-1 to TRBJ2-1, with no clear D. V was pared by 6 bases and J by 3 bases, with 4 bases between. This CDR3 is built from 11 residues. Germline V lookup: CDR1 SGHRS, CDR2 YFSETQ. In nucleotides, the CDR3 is TGCGCCAGCACCAGCTACAATGAGCAGTTCTTC. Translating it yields CASTSYNEQFF.

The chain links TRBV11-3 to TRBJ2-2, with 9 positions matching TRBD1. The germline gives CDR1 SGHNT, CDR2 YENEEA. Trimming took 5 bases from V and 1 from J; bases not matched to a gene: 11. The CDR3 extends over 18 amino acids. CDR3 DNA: TGTGCCAGCAGCCAAAGTTTCGGACAGGGGCGGAACACCGGGGAGCTGTTTTTT. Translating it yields CASSQSFGQGRNTGELFF.

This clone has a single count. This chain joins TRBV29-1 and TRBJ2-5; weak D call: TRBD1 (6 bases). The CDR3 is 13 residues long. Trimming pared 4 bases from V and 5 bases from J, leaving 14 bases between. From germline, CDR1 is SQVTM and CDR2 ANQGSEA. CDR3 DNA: TGCAGCGTTGTAACAGGGCTGGGGGAGACCCAGTACTTC. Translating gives CSVVTGLGETQYF.

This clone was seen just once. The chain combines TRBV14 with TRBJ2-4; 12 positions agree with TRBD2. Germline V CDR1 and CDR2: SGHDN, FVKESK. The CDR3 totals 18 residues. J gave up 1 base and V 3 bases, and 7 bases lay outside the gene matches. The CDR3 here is CASSQEWLAGGAKNIQYF. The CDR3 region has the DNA TGTGCCAGCAGCCAGGAGTGGCTAGCGGGAGGGGCCAAAAACATTCAGTACTTC.

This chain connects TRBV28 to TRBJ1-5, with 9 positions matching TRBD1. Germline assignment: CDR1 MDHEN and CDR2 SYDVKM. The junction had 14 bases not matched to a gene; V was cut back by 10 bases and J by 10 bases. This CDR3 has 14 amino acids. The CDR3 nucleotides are TGTGCCACCTCTTCAGGACAGGGGTGGATTCCCCAGCATTTT. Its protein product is CATSSGQGWIPQHF.

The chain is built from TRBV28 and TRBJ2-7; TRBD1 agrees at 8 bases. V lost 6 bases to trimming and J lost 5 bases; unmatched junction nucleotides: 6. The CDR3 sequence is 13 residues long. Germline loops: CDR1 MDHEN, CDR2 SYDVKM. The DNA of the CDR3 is TGTGCCAGCAGACCGGACAGGGTCAACGAGCAGTACTTC. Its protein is CASRPDRVNEQYF.